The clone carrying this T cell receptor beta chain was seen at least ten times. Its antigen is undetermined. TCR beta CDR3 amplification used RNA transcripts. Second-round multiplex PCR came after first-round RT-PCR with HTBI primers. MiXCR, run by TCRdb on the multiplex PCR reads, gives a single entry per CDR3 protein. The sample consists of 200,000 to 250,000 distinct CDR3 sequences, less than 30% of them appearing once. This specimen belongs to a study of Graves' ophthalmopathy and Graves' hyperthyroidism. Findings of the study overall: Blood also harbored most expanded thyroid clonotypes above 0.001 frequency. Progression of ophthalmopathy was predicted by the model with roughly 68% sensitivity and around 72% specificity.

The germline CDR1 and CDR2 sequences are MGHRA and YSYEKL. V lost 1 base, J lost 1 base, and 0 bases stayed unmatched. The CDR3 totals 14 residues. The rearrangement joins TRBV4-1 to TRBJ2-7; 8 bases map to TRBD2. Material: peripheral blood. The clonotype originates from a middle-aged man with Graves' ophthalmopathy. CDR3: CASSQVAGSYEQYF. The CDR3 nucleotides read TGCGCCAGCAGCCAAGTAGCGGGGTCCTACGAGCAGTACTTC.